A selection of T cell receptor beta chains follows, all from one sample in a study of control samples from healthy donors and cancer patients. The table came from immunoSEQ multiplex PCR; TCRdb's copy has only in-frame clones and leaves some out. The repertoire includes 60,000 to 85,000 clones, approximately 92% of them detected once, and 5.8% sits in the top ten. Material: blood. These receptors were collected from a woman in her sixties or seventies in good health. Each CDR3 is given with its conserved first and last residue. The D gene is left open where the match is weak. Size tells how often a clone was seen (once, few, many) or the class of an expanded clone, and some rows leave it out.

>-|-|TRBV18|TRBJ1-5|15
CASSLGAGDGQPQHF
TGTGCCAGCTCATTGGGGGCGGGAGACGGGCAGCCCCAGCATTTT
>-|-|TRBV30|TRBJ1-1|13
CAWIHRVNTEAFF
TGTGCCTGGATCCACCGGGTGAACACTGAAGCTTTCTTT
>-|-|TRBV7-2|TRBJ2-5|15
CASSFGRRRQETQYF
TGTGCCAGCAGCTTCGGACGGAGACGCCAAGAGACCCAGTACTTC
>-|-|TRBV2|TRBJ2-5|11
CASVSRETQYF
TGTGCCAGCGTCTCGCGGGAGACCCAGTACTTC
>-|-|TRBV2|TRBJ2-3|14
CASRKWENADTQYF
TGTGCCAGCAGGAAGTGGGAGAATGCAGATACGCAGTATTTT
>-|TRBD1|TRBV9|TRBJ1-3|18
CASSVGPTGVLSGNTIYF
TGTGCCAGCAGCGTAGGACCGACAGGGGTTCTCTCTGGAAACACCATATATTTT
>-|-|TRBV11-2|TRBJ2-3|16
CASSSRGAVSTDTQYF
TGTGCCAGCAGCTCCCGAGGGGCGGTGTCCACAGATACGCAGTATTTT
>-|-|TRBV12-3/TRBV12-4|TRBJ1-1|13
CASSLIEPQGAFF
TGTGCCAGCAGCTTAATAGAGCCACAGGGAGCTTTCTTT
>-|-|TRBV7-9|TRBJ2-5|16
CASSPLPLRERETQYF
TGTGCCAGCAGCCCCTTACCGTTGAGGGAGCGGGAGACCCAGTACTTC
>-|TRBD1|TRBV4-2|TRBJ2-1|13
CASSLGQGNEQFF
TGTGCCAGCAGCCTAGGACAGGGGAATGAGCAGTTCTTC
>-|TRBD1|TRBV11-2|TRBJ1-1|16
CASSFQGAGGYTEAFF
TGTGCCAGCAGCTTTCAGGGGGCCGGGGGGTACACTGAAGCTTTCTTT
>-|-|TRBV30|TRBJ1-6|15
CAWTGRKAGNSPLHF
TGTGCCTGGACAGGAAGGAAGGCTGGGAATTCACCCCTCCACTTT
>-|TRBD1|TRBV4-1|TRBJ2-1|17
CASSRGTGGDLYNEQFF
TGCGCCAGCAGCCGAGGGACAGGGGGAGATTTATACAATGAGCAGTTCTTC
>-|TRBD1|TRBV10-3|TRBJ1-6|14
CAISVGDRGSPLHF
TGTGCCATCAGTGTCGGGGACAGAGGTTCACCCCTCCACTTT
>-|-|TRBV7-2|TRBJ2-7|16
CASRPPSAGTGNEQYF
TGTGCCAGCAGACCACCCTCCGCCGGGACGGGTAACGAGCAGTACTTC
>-|TRBD1|TRBV6-5|TRBJ1-5|14
CASSPTGLYQPQHF
TGTGCCAGCAGCCCGACAGGGCTCTATCAGCCCCAGCATTTT
>-|-|TRBV2|TRBJ2-7|14
CATWSRRQGDEQYF
TGTGCCACGTGGAGCCGACGACAAGGGGACGAGCAGTACTTC
>-|-|TRBV28|TRBJ1-5|14
CASSLQRDNQPQHF
TGTGCCAGCAGTTTACAGCGGGACAATCAGCCCCAGCATTTT
>-|-|TRBV3-1/TRBV3-2|TRBJ2-5|13
CASSRGGRETQYF
TGTGCCAGCAGCCGGGGGGGCCGAGAGACCCAGTACTTC
>-|TRBD2|TRBV11-2|TRBJ2-3|20
CASSLETSGNWGPGTDTQYF
TGTGCCAGCAGCTTAGAGACTAGCGGGAATTGGGGGCCAGGCACAGATACGCAGTATTTT
>-|-|TRBV11-3|TRBJ1-1|13
CASSLQQNTEAFF
TGTGCCAGCAGCTTACAACAGAACACTGAAGCTTTCTTT
>few|-|TRBV6-2/TRBV6-3|TRBJ2-2|13
CASSFLANGELFF
TGTGCCAGCAGTTTTCTAGCTAACGGGGAGCTGTTTTTT
>-|-|TRBV5-4|TRBJ2-7|15
CASSLGGGSFYEQYF
TGTGCCAGCAGCTTGGGGGGGGGCTCCTTCTACGAGCAGTACTTC
>once|TRBD1|TRBV5-1|TRBJ1-1|14
CASSPGGQNTEAFF
TGCGCCAGCAGCCCAGGGGGACAAAACACTGAAGCTTTCTTT
>once|TRBD1|TRBV19|TRBJ2-7|16
CASSITGQGSSNEQYF
TGTGCCAGTAGTATAACGGGACAGGGGTCAAGCAACGAGCAGTACTTC
>-|-|TRBV18|TRBJ2-7|16
CASSPLADFKVSEQYF
TGTGCCAGCTCACCTCTGGCGGACTTTAAGGTCAGCGAGCAGTACTTC
>-|TRBD1|TRBV28|TRBJ1-5|16
CASSRSGQGLNQPQHF
TGTGCCAGCAGCCGATCGGGACAGGGATTAAATCAGCCCCAGCATTTT
>-|TRBD2|TRBV4-2|TRBJ2-3|17
CASSQYTSGGEADTQYF
TGTGCCAGCAGCCAGTACACTAGCGGAGGTGAGGCAGATACGCAGTATTTT
>-|TRBD2|TRBV18|TRBJ2-2|16
CASSPSSGSNTGELFF
TGTGCCAGCTCACCTTCTAGCGGGAGTAACACCGGGGAGCTGTTTTTT
>-|-|TRBV4-3|TRBJ2-3|16
CASSQDPPRSTDTQYF
TGCGCCAGCAGCCAAGATCCCCCTAGGAGCACAGATACGCAGTATTTT
>-|-|TRBV28|TRBJ1-4|16
CASSLSTGTGEEKLFF
TGTGCCAGCAGTTTATCAACGGGGACTGGGGAAGAAAAACTGTTTTTT
>-|TRBD1|TRBV19|TRBJ1-5|13
CATDLRGNQPQHF
TGTGCCACCGACCTCAGGGGGAATCAGCCCCAGCATTTT
>-|TRBD2|TRBV2|TRBJ2-4|14
CASRETSGKNIQYF
TGTGCCAGCAGGGAGACTAGCGGGAAAAACATTCAGTACTTC
>once|TRBD2|TRBV7-9|TRBJ2-2|15
CASSPRSGSTGELFF
TGTGCCAGCAGCCCGAGGAGCGGGAGCACCGGGGAGCTGTTTTTT
>once|-|TRBV30|TRBJ2-3|14
CAWSLGAWPDTQYF
TGTGCCTGGAGTTTAGGCGCCTGGCCAGATACGCAGTATTTT
>-|-|TRBV19|TRBJ1-5|13
CASAETLTQPQHF
TGTGCCAGTGCCGAGACCTTGACCCAGCCCCAGCATTTT
>-|TRBD1|TRBV2|TRBJ1-4|14
CASSVGQVGEKLFF
TGTGCCAGCAGTGTCGGACAGGTGGGGGAAAAACTGTTTTTT
>-|TRBD1|TRBV5-1|TRBJ2-7|16
CASSLDPGTGAYEQYF
TGCGCCAGCAGCTTGGACCCGGGGACAGGGGCGTACGAGCAGTACTTC
>-|TRBD2|TRBV4-1|TRBJ2-1|16
CASSQTGTTPYNEQFF
TGCGCCAGCAGCCAAACCGGGACTACCCCCTACAATGAGCAGTTCTTC
>-|TRBD1|TRBV5-1|TRBJ2-3|14
CASSPITGADTQYF
TGCGCCAGCAGCCCCATAACAGGGGCAGATACGCAGTATTTT
>-|TRBD2|TRBV11-1|TRBJ2-1|16
CASSTYSGRTYNEQFF
TGTGCCAGCAGCACCTATAGCGGGAGGACCTACAATGAGCAGTTCTTC
>-|-|TRBV28|TRBJ1-2|13
CASSSGQTYGYTF
TGTGCCAGCAGCAGCGGACAGACGTATGGCTACACCTTC
>-|TRBD1|TRBV19|TRBJ1-2|15
CASQTTGGALYGYTF
TGTGCCAGCCAAACGACAGGGGGAGCCCTCTATGGCTACACCTTC
>-|TRBD1|TRBV6-6|TRBJ1-5|17
CASSPFHFEGQYQPQHF
TGTGCCAGCAGTCCCTTTCACTTTGAGGGACAGTATCAGCCCCAGCATTTT
>-|TRBD1|TRBV14|TRBJ1-4|15
CASSLGQGGTEKLFF
TGTGCCAGCAGCCTCGGACAGGGAGGGACTGAAAAACTGTTTTTT
>-|TRBD1|TRBV11-3|TRBJ2-2|16
CASSLGSDRVTGELFF
TGTGCCAGCAGCTTGGGATCGGACAGGGTAACCGGGGAGCTGTTTTTT
>-|-|TRBV5-1|TRBJ1-2|14
CASSLGSAIYGYTF
TGCGCCAGCAGCTTGGGATCGGCCATCTATGGCTACACCTTC
>-|-|TRBV6-2/TRBV6-3|TRBJ1-1|19
CASSYSRRDYGPRNTEAFF
TGTGCCAGCAGTTACTCCCGCAGGGATTACGGACCCCGGAACACTGAAGCTTTCTTT
>-|TRBD1|TRBV6-6|TRBJ1-1|13
CASRTDRGTEAFF
TGTGCCAGCAGGACGGACAGGGGAACTGAAGCTTTCTTT
>-|-|TRBV5-1|TRBJ1-5|16
CASSPAGWDSNQPQHF
TGCGCCAGCAGCCCGGCAGGGTGGGATAGCAATCAGCCCCAGCATTTT
>-|TRBD1|TRBV6-6|TRBJ1-4|14
CASRDTGGDEKLFF
TGTGCCAGCAGGGACACAGGGGGTGATGAAAAACTGTTTTTT
>once|-|TRBV2|TRBJ2-5|11
CASSKVETQYF
TGTGCCAGCAGCAAGGTCGAGACCCAGTACTTC